The present T cell receptor beta chain was sequenced within a study of blood T cell repertoires in COVID-19. The CDR3 is 14 residues long. The germline V and J ends were trimmed by 4 bases and 4 bases, with 11 bases remaining between them. Germline CDR1 WSHSY, CDR2 SAAADI. This clone showed up just once. Assay: immunoSEQ multiplex PCR; the TCRdb copy retains only in-frame clones and omits some. The sample contains roughly 480,000 clones, roughly nine tenths of which appear only once. This chain uses TRBV10-2 with TRBJ1-5, with D tentatively TRBD1 (6 bases). The sample consisted of peripheral blood. This clonotype was obtained from a man younger than 35 with COVID-19, enrolled during active disease. The CDR3 region is CASSAADRNQPQHF. The CDR3 bases are TGCGCCAGCAGTGCAGCTGACAGGAATCAGCCCCAGCATTTT.